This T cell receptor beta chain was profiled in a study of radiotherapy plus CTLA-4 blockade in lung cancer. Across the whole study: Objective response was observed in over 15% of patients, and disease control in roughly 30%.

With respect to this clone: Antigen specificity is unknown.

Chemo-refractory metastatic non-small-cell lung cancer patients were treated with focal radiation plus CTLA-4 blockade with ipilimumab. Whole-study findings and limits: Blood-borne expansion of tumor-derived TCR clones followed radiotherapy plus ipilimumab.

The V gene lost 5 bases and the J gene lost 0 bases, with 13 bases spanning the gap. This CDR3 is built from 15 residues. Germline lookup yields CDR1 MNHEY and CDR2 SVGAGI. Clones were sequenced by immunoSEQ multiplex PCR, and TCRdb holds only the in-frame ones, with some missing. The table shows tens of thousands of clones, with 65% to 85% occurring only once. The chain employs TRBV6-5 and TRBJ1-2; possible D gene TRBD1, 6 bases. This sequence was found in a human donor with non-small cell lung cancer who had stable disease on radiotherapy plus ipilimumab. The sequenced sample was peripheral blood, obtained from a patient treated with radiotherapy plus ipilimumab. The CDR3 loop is CASSGGGSANYGYTF. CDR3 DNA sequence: TGTGCCAGCAGTGGGGGCGGTTCCGCTAACTATGGCTACACCTTC.